This T cell receptor (beta chain) was found in a study of vaccination effects on CD4 cells after COVID-19. Overall study results and limits: Researchers report that only 1 of 255 vaccine-induced clones in healthy vaccinees cross-reacted with common cold coronaviruses. Marked clonal contraction was seen late after vaccination (in both infection- and vaccine-induced clones).

This table comes from immunoSEQ multiplex PCR, and its TCRdb copy is limited to in-frame clones, with some not included. The sample lists about 66,000 clones; around 79% were seen once. With respect to this clone: The antigen is unknown.

Upon completion of roughly ten days in culture, CD4+ T cells were isolated. Subjects were given two BNT162b2 or mRNA-1273 vaccine doses. The authors exchanged half the medium for IL-2 medium on days 3 and 7. The sequence came from a human donor who received a COVID-19 vaccine. The source material was CD4+ T cells from PBMCs cultured without peptide, sampled after COVID-19 vaccination.

The CDR3 here is CASSEGTGRGTDTQYF. In nucleotides, the CDR3 is TGTGCCAGCAGTGAAGGGACAGGGCGGGGGACAGATACGCAGTATTTT. The chain combines TRBV2 with TRBJ2-3, with TRBD1 as a possible D gene (8 bases). V lost 1 base, J lost 3 bases, and 14 bases lay in between. The CDR3 contains 16 residues. From germline, CDR1 is SNHLY and CDR2 FYNNEI.